Each of the 20 T cell receptor beta chains below was sequenced from the same sample in a study of T cells in Graves' hyperthyroidism and ophthalmopathy. Using RNA transcripts as the source, TCR beta CDR3 regions were amplified. Initially, a first-round RT-PCR of the TCR CDR3 employed the HTBI primer set. TCRdb reprocessed the multiplex PCR reads with MiXCR, giving one entry per CDR3 protein. In the table there are fewer than 500,000 distinct CDR3 sequences, more than 14% of which are singletons. The sample comprised blood. The receptor source for this set is a woman between 25 and 40 years old with Graves' ophthalmopathy.

The table lists this clonotype with many counts. V is TRBV6-6 and J is TRBJ2-5; 8 bases fit TRBD1. Per germline, CDR1 MNHNY and CDR2 SVGAGI (reference sequence). V shed 2 bases, J shed 5 bases, and the junction held 7 bases outside the gene matches. This CDR3 has 15 residues. The CDR3 sequence is CASSYPGTGVETQYF. CDR3 coding DNA: TGTGCCAGCAGTTACCCCGGGACAGGAGTCGAGACCCAGTACTTC.

The sample holds many counts of this clonotype. CDR3 DNA sequence: TGCGCCAGCAGTGAATCGGGACCCAGCACAGATACGCAGTATTTT. It translates to CASSESGPSTDTQYF. The gene calls are TRBV10-1 and TRBJ2-3; perhaps D is TRBD1 or TRBD2 (5 bases each). CDR1 is WNHNN and CDR2 is SYGVQD in the germline V gene (reference sequence). The germline V and J ends were trimmed by 3 bases and 0 bases, with 10 bases remaining between them. The CDR3 has 15 residues.

This clonotype showed up just a few times. This chain joins TRBV7-9 and TRBJ1-2; the D is unclear. The V end lost 5 bases, the J end lost 0 bases, and 7 bases lay between the germline ends. The CDR3 loop spans 13 amino acids. Germline values: CDR1 SEHNR, CDR2 FQNEAQ (reference sequence). The CDR3 protein is CASSQNANYGYTF. The DNA for the CDR3 is TGTGCCAGCAGCCAAAACGCTAACTATGGCTACACCTTC.

This clonotype has a count of ten or more. The V gene is TRBV2, the J gene TRBJ1-6; TRBD1 agrees at 7 bases. The CDR3 has 15 residues. With V trimmed by 5 bases and J by 7 bases, 8 bases remained unmatched. Germline V gives CDR1 SNHLY, CDR2 FYNNEI. In DNA, the CDR3 is TGTGCCAGCAGTCTAGGACAGGCGACCAATTCACCCCTCCACTTT. This encodes CASSLGQATNSPLHF. The full variable domain, rest sourced from reference TRBV2 and TRBJ1-6, is EPEVTQTPSHQVTQMGQEVILRCVPISNHLYFYWYRQILGQKVEFLVSFYNNEISEKSEIFDDQFSVERPDGSNFTLKIRSTKLEDSAMYFCASSLGQATNSPLHFGNGTRLTVT.

The chain uses TRBV5-6 and TRBJ2-5; 7 nucleotides match TRBD1. The CDR3 totals 15 residues. V was clipped by 0 bases and J by 0 bases; unmatched bases: 2. The germline V gene encodes CDR1 SGHDT and CDR2 YYEEEE. The CDR3 bases are TGTGCCAGCAGCTTGGCGGGGACAGACCAAGAGACCCAGTACTTC. Its translation: CASSLAGTDQETQYF.

CDR3 DNA sequence: TGCGCCAGCAGCCAAACCGACAGCGATAGCAATCAGCCCCAGCATTTT. It yields the protein CASSQTDSDSNQPQHF. The rearrangement links TRBV4-1 to TRBJ1-5, with D possibly matching TRBD1 (5 bases). Germline CDR1 is MGHRA and CDR2 is YSYEKL. The CDR3 consists of 16 residues. Trimming pared 2 bases from V and 0 bases from J, leaving 11 bases between.

This clonotype was counted at least ten times. The genes are TRBV12-3 or TRBV12-4 and TRBJ2-4, with D hard to call. CDR3 length equals 12 residues. The V gene lost 3 bases and the J gene lost 4 bases, with 4 bases spanning the gap. CDR3 region: CASSFQKNIQYF. In DNA, the CDR3 is TGTGCCAGCAGTTTCCAGAAAAACATTCAGTACTTC.

CDR3 coding DNA: TGCAGTGCTAGGGGTAACGTGGGCGCTGAAGCTTTCTTT. Translating gives CSARGNVGAEAFF. V gene TRBV20-1 combines with J gene TRBJ1-1; D is uncertain. The CDR3 has 13 amino acids. Trimming stripped 3 bases from V and 6 bases from J, with 14 bases between. Germline V CDR1 and CDR2: DFQATT, SNEGSKA (reference sequence).

Remarks on this clonotype: Germline is not matched at one junction end, which may reflect a read error. The chain joins TRBV29-1 to TRBJ1-2; D unresolved. This CDR3 spans 9 amino acids. The germline CDR1 and CDR2 sequences are SQVTM and ANQGSEA. CDR3 DNA: TGCAGCGTTGACGAAGGGTATGCCTTC. Translating gives CSVDEGYAF.

This clonotype was recorded at least ten times. The chain employs TRBV13 and TRBJ1-6, with 7 bases aligning to TRBD1. Germline CDR1 PRHDT, CDR2 FYEKMQ (reference sequence). This CDR3 is 15 amino acids long. V shed 0 bases, J shed 7 bases, and the junction held 3 bases outside the gene matches. In nucleotides, the CDR3 is TGTGCCAGCAGCTTAGGGACAGGGACAAATTCACCCCTCCACTTT. It encodes CASSLGTGTNSPLHF.

The sample holds many counts of this clonotype. The chain is built from TRBV6-1 and TRBJ1-1, with TRBD1 matching over 7 bases. Germline V lookup: CDR1 MNHNS, CDR2 SASEGT. This CDR3 spans 11 amino acids. V shed 8 bases, J shed 11 bases, and the junction held 8 bases outside the gene matches. The CDR3 DNA is TGTGCCAGCCGCCCGGGACAGTCGGCTTTCTTT. Protein: CASRPGQSAFF.

This clonotype was counted between two and nine times. The gene calls are TRBV7-9 and TRBJ2-3; D ambiguous. Per the germline V gene, CDR1 is SEHNR and CDR2 is FQNEAQ (reference sequence). This CDR3 contains 16 residues. Trimming took 2 bases from V and 1 from J, leaving 13 bases between them. CDR3 nucleotide sequence: TGTGCCAGCAGCTTACTTGGCTCTTCCGGCACAGATACGCAGTATTTT. It yields the protein CASSLLGSSGTDTQYF.

This clonotype was detected a few times. In DNA, the CDR3 is TGTGCCACCAGTGAGCCGGGACAGGGGGTCGTAGGGACCCAGTACTTC. Its protein product is CATSEPGQGVVGTQYF. The chain carries TRBV24-1 and TRBJ2-5, with 11 bases identical to TRBD1. Germline V gene lookup returns CDR1 KGHDR and CDR2 SFDVKD. The CDR3 contains 16 residues. V dropped 4 bases and J dropped 7; count of bases not matched to a gene: 10.

A few counts support this clonotype. The chain recombines TRBV20-1 with TRBJ2-2, with 7 bases lining up with TRBD2. Germline trimming cut 4 bases from V and 5 bases from J; bases unmatched to any gene: 22. The CDR3 length is 19 residues. Germline CDR1 and CDR2: DFQATT and SNEGSKA (reference sequence). In nucleotides, the CDR3 is TGCAGTGCTACCAAACCTTGGGTGACTAACGGGGGGATAACCGGGGAGCTGTTTTTT. This gives the protein CSATKPWVTNGGITGELFF.

The chain couples TRBV29-1 to TRBJ1-2; D unclear. This CDR3 comprises 14 residues. Germline assignment: CDR1 SQVTM and CDR2 ANQGSEA. The germline V and J ends were trimmed by 2 bases and 2 bases, with 12 bases remaining between them. CDR3: CSVESPPGNYGYTF. CDR3 bases: TGCAGCGTTGAAAGTCCCCCCGGGAACTATGGCTACACCTTC.

At least ten counts were recorded for this clonotype. This chain links TRBV30 with TRBJ2-1; 12 bases are a match to TRBD2. The CDR3 extends over 17 amino acids. The V and J ends lost 3 bases and 0 bases, in that order; junction bases with no gene match: 6. Germline V gene lookup returns CDR1 GTSNPN and CDR2 SVGIG (reference sequence). Here the CDR3 reads CAWRDASGGASYNEQFF. The CDR3 DNA reads as TGTGCCTGGAGAGACGCTAGCGGGGGGGCCTCCTACAATGAGCAGTTCTTC.

This clonotype was detected many times. The chain has TRBV15 and TRBJ2-5, with a weak D call TRBD2 (5 bases). V lost 5 bases and J 0 bases, leaving 13 bases between the germline ends. CDR1 is LNHNV and CDR2 is YYDKDF in the germline V gene (reference sequence). The CDR3 sequence is 15 residues long. The chain's CDR3 is CATSLDSTNQETQYF. CDR3 nucleotides: TGTGCCACCAGCCTGGACTCGACGAACCAAGAGACCCAGTACTTC.

This clonotype came up many times. The V and J genes are TRBV27 and TRBJ2-7; TRBD1 aligns across 7 bases. This CDR3 is built from 14 residues. J lost 6 bases, V lost 6 bases, and 11 bases had no gene match. Looked up from germline, CDR1 is MNHEY and CDR2 is SMNVEV (reference sequence). CDR3 in DNA: TGTGCCAGCAGCTCTGGACAGGATCCCAGCGAGCAGTACTTC. Its protein product is CASSSGQDPSEQYF.

Points on this clonotype: This could be a read error, since a much larger clone is one nucleotide away. The V and J genes are TRBV10-3 and TRBJ2-1; 7 bases match TRBD2. The germline V gene has CDR1 ENHRY and CDR2 SYGVKD. V was clipped by 2 bases and J by 11 bases; unmatched bases: 12. CDR3 length: 15 residues. DNA for the CDR3: TGTGCCATCAGTGAGGCTAGCGGTATGGAGAATAAGCAGTTCTTC. Its protein product is CAISEASGMENKQFF.

This clonotype has just a few counts. V is TRBV30 and J is TRBJ2-7; 15 bases match TRBD2. Germline CDR1 reads GTSNPN; CDR2 reads SVGIG (reference sequence). V lost 2 bases and J lost 4; bases outside the gene matches: 9. This CDR3 is built from 17 residues. CDR3 nucleotide sequence: TGTGCCTGGAGTCGGCCGGGACTAGCGGGGGGTCTTTACGAGCAGTACTTC. This translates into CAWSRPGLAGGLYEQYF.